The T cell receptor beta chain described here comes from a study of T-cell reconstitution after alpha-beta-depleted transplantation in children listed by TCRdb under 2016. Concerning the study at large: T-cell immune reconstitution after TCRalphabeta/CD19-depleted allogeneic hematopoietic cell transplantation in children was quantitatively tracked in the study by means of TCR repertoire profiling.

The method behind the library was PCR. The sample was run on an Illumina HiSeq 2500. Molecular barcoding was employed in the preparation of TCR libraries, with unique molecular identifiers being used to normalize TCRbeta repertoire quantification. TCRdb reran the public reads through fastp at Q25 and MiXCR, keeping productive beta chains. Each record represents a unique CDR3 protein, reported with the most common genes and DNA among its rows. The sample yields fewer than 750,000 distinct CDR3 sequences; under 25% were counted once. About 14% of the sample rests with the top ten. Concerning this clonotype itself: It lacks a known antigen. The sample holds no much larger clone one base away, and base qualities are not on file.

Germline trimming: 3 bases from V, 7 bases from J; junction bases outside gene matches: 7. CDR1 is given as LGHNA and CDR2 as YSLEER, both from the germline V gene. From the cysteine up to the phenylalanine, the CDR3 has a length of 14 residues. CDR3 DNA is the only sequence kept; it has 42 bases, read in frame from the first base. In light of the paper, this sample's treatment or condition label describes: allogeneic hematopoietic cell transplantation with graft depleted of TCRalphabeta T cells and CD19 B cells. TCRalphabeta/CD19-depleted allogeneic hematopoietic cell grafts were given to the transplant recipients, all of whom were children. What the research found in general, with its limitations: Apparently early alphabetaT-cell count recovery about two months after transplant reportedly relied on only several hundred rapidly expanded clones derived from non-depleted graft cells. In some patients, the high TCRbeta diversity seen at day 60 was put down to recipient T cells and intrathymic progenitors that had survived conditioning. Over the following months the frequencies of hyperexpanded clones went down, and after one year T-cell counts and TCRbeta diversity were mostly credited to newly produced T cells.

The input for sequencing was PBMCs, mostly from graft donor cells, taken 360 days after TCRalphabeta/CD19-depleted stem cell transplant. The chain is encoded by TRBV4-3 joined to TRBJ1-1; a stretch of 8 junction bases matches TRBD1. The clonotype comes from a boy younger than two who had a stem cell transplant for acute myeloid leukemia, so the T cells may come from the graft donor. The encoded CDR3 is CASSHADRAGEAFF. At the DNA level, the sequence is TGCGCCAGCAGCCACGCGGACAGGGCCGGTGAAGCTTTCTTT.